A single sample gave rise to the 25 T cell receptor beta chains below, sequenced in a study of control samples from healthy donors and cancer patients. Only in-frame clones appear in the TCRdb table, and some are missing; sequencing was by immunoSEQ multiplex PCR. The sample consists of 90,000 to 100,000 clones, about four fifths of them appearing once. Sequences were obtained from PBMCs. The receptor source for this set is an older man with lung cancer.

This clone was found a few times. This sequence joins TRBV6-2 or TRBV6-3 and TRBJ1-1; D uncertain. The CDR3 loop spans 13 amino acids. V lost 6 bases and J 1 base, leaving 9 bases between the germline ends. Germline V gene sequence: CDR1 MNHEY, CDR2 SVGEGT. CDR3 sequence (DNA): TGTGCCAGCAGCAGAATCTCGAACACTGAAGCTTTCTTT. Translation: CASSRISNTEAFF.

This CDR3 reads CASGVASGGAGEQFF. The CDR3 bases are TGTGCCAGCGGAGTAGCAAGCGGGGGGGCCGGGGAGCAGTTCTTC. This sequence joins TRBV25-1 and TRBJ2-1; 10 positions match TRBD2. Unmatched junction bases numbered 14, after V lost 8 bases and J lost 10 bases. From germline, CDR1 is MGHDK and CDR2 SYGVNS. This CDR3 has 15 amino acids.

V is TRBV12-3 or TRBV12-4 and J is TRBJ2-5; D is unresolved. There are 12 residues in the CDR3. Trimming left V 6 bases short and J 5 bases short, with 10 bases between. The CDR3: CASSPRRETQYF. The CDR3 coding sequence is TGTGCCAGCAGCCCGCGTCGGGAGACCCAGTACTTC.

The chain has TRBV28 and TRBJ2-3; no clear D. CDR3 size: 16 residues. V shed 2 bases and J shed 0 bases, with 12 bases lying between them. Per the germline V gene, CDR1 is MDHEN and CDR2 is SYDVKM. The CDR3 DNA is TGTGCCAGCAGTTTAGCCAGCGACCCCAGCACAGATACGCAGTATTTT. Its protein is CASSLASDPSTDTQYF. Filled out from reference TRBV28 and TRBJ2-3, the complete variable domain reads DVKVTQSSRYLVKRTGEKVFLECVQDMDHENMFWYRQDPGLGLRLIYFSYDVKMKEKGDIPEGYSVSREKKERFSLILESASTNQTSMYLCASSLASDPSTDTQYFGPGTRLTVL.

The rearrangement uses TRBV4-3 and TRBJ1-1; D call uncertain. Deletions cut 1 base from V and 0 bases from J, with 12 bases between. The CDR3 covers 16 residues. Per germline, CDR1 LGHNA and CDR2 YSLEER. The CDR3 is CASSQGLTEMNTEAFF. Here the CDR3 DNA reads TGCGCCAGCAGCCAAGGGTTGACCGAAATGAACACTGAAGCTTTCTTT.

The chain's CDR3 is CASSHATGTQAGEQYF. The CDR3 DNA follows: TGCGCCAGCAGCCATGCCACCGGGACCCAAGCGGGCGAGCAGTACTTC. The chain has TRBV4-3 and TRBJ2-7, with D perhaps TRBD2 (6 bases). Germline CDR1 is LGHNA and CDR2 is YSLEER. This CDR3 region has 16 residues. Trimming cost V 3 bases and J 6 bases, with 21 bases left between them.

This sequence joins TRBV7-9 and TRBJ2-7; D is undetermined. Trimming cost V 5 bases and J 2 bases, with 16 bases left between them. Germline V gives CDR1 SEHNR, CDR2 FQNEAQ (reference sequence). CDR3 length equals 15 residues. The DNA for the CDR3 is TGTGCCAGCAGCCCCGTCCCGATACGGGCCTACGAGCAGTACTTC. This codes for CASSPVPIRAYEQYF. The full variable domain, its missing parts supplied by reference TRBV7-9 and TRBJ2-7, is DTGVSQNPRHKITKRGQNVTFRCDPISEHNRLYWYRQTLGQGPEFLTYFQNEAQLEKSRLLSDRFSAERPKGSFSTLEIQRTEQGDSAMYLCASSPVPIRAYEQYFGPGTRLTVT.

This clone was observed once. The V gene is TRBV25-1, the J gene TRBJ1-5; the match to TRBD1 covers 10 bases. Per the germline V gene, CDR1 is MGHDK and CDR2 is SYGVNS. The J segment lost 6 bases and the V segment lost 2 bases, leaving 4 bases of the junction unmatched. The CDR3 is 15 residues long. In DNA, the CDR3 is TGTGCCAGCAGTGAAGGGACAGGGGAGAGTCAGCCCCAGCATTTT. Translating gives CASSEGTGESQPQHF.

The chain couples TRBV9 to TRBJ2-1, with D possibly TRBD1 on 6 matching bases. CDR3 length: 15 residues. V was shortened by 4 bases and J by 0 bases, with 11 bases between the two germline ends. Germline CDR1 and CDR2: SGDLS and YYNGEE. The CDR3 DNA sequence: TGTGCCAGCAGCCCCACAGGGAGCTCCTACAATGAGCAGTTCTTC. This gives the protein CASSPTGSSYNEQFF.

This clone was found once. The chain recombines TRBV5-8 with TRBJ2-5, with TRBD2 identical over 7 bases. Germline values: CDR1 SGHTS, CDR2 YDEGEE. Losses at the gene ends were 1 base for V and 3 bases for J; bases not matched to a gene: 6. This CDR3 spans 15 amino acids. CDR3 loop: CASSLLRLAEETQYF. For the CDR3, the DNA is TGTGCCAGCAGCTTGTTACGGCTAGCGGAAGAGACCCAGTACTTC.

The chain carries TRBV20-1 and TRBJ1-4; the D is unclear. Per germline, CDR1 DFQATT and CDR2 SNEGSKA (reference sequence). The CDR3 covers 13 residues. The V end lost 3 bases, the J end lost 9 bases, and 14 bases lay between the germline ends. The CDR3 reads CSASDPAVKKLFF. In nucleotides, the CDR3 is TGCAGTGCTAGTGACCCGGCGGTAAAAAAACTGTTTTTT.

This sequence joins TRBV19 and TRBJ1-1; possibly TRBD1 for D (5 bases). This CDR3 contains 18 residues. Germline values: CDR1 LNHDA, CDR2 SQIVND (reference sequence). V was shortened by 7 bases and J by 0 bases, with 24 bases between the two germline ends. This CDR3 is CASTTRQGVPSMNTEAFF. CDR3 DNA: TGTGCCAGTACCACCCGGCAGGGAGTCCCGAGTATGAACACTGAAGCTTTCTTT.

The chain couples TRBV15 to TRBJ2-2; D perhaps matches TRBD2 (8 bases). The CDR3 sequence is 17 residues long. Trimming pared 5 bases from V and 5 bases from J, leaving 21 bases between. Germline V gene sequence: CDR1 LNHNV, CDR2 YYDKDF (reference sequence). The CDR3 DNA follows: TGTGCCACCAGCCCCTTTCTAGGGGGCGGGAGGACCGGGGAGCTGTTTTTT. Translated: CATSPFLGGGRTGELFF.

By proportion, this clone is large. The chain carries TRBV3-1 (or the pseudogene TRBV3-2) and TRBJ1-1; no firm D call. The CDR3 contains 13 residues. The germline V gene has CDR1 LGHDT and CDR2 YNNKEL (reference sequence). Trimming took 1 base from V and 2 from J, leaving 5 bases between them. CDR3 DNA sequence: TGTGCCAGCAGCCAAGTCTACAACACTGAAGCTTTCTTT. Translation gives CASSQVYNTEAFF.

For this clone: Different DNA sequences within this sample yield the same CDR3. The chain couples TRBV19 to TRBJ2-1, with 7 nucleotides matching TRBD2. Germline V CDR1 and CDR2: LNHDA, SQIVND (reference sequence). The CDR3 contains 13 residues. J gave up 6 bases and V 1 base, and 0 bases lay outside the gene matches. This CDR3 is CASSIGGGNEQFF. The CDR3 DNA follows: TGTGCCAGTAGTATAGGGGGGGGCAATGAGCAGTTCTTC.

This clone showed up just a few times. The chain uses TRBV2 and TRBJ2-5; D is unresolved. Germline CDR1 is SNHLY and CDR2 is FYNNEI. The V end was cut by 1 base, the J end by 0 bases, with 3 bases between. The CDR3 extends over 13 amino acids. CDR3 in DNA: TGTGCCAGCAGTGAAGAGTACCAAGAGACCCAGTACTTC. Translation: CASSEEYQETQYF. Using reference TRBV2 and TRBJ2-5 for the parts outside the CDR3, the full variable domain is EPEVTQTPSHQVTQMGQEVILRCVPISNHLYFYWYRQILGQKVEFLVSFYNNEISEKSEIFDDQFSVERPDGSNFTLKIRSTKLEDSAMYFCASSEEYQETQYFGPGTRLLVL.

CDR3: CSVEERALAGTGELFF. The CDR3 bases are TGCAGCGTTGAAGAGCGCGCACTAGCGGGCACCGGGGAGCTGTTTTTT. This chain joins TRBV29-1 and TRBJ2-2; 9 nucleotides line up with TRBD2. V gave up 0 bases and J gave up 4 bases; unmatched junction bases: 6. The germline gives CDR1 SQVTM, CDR2 ANQGSEA. This CDR3 comprises 16 residues.

This clone was found many times. V gene TRBV5-1 combines with J gene TRBJ1-1; D not certain. The CDR3 covers 14 residues. The V and J ends lost 0 bases and 0 bases respectively, with 6 bases between them. From germline, CDR1 is SGHRS and CDR2 YFSETQ. Written as DNA, the CDR3 is TGCGCCAGCAGCTTGGCTGCAGTGAACACTGAAGCTTTCTTT. It codes for CASSLAAVNTEAFF. Full variable domain (rest looked up from reference TRBV5-1 and TRBJ1-1): KAGVTQTPRYLIKTRGQQVTLSCSPISGHRSVSWYQQTPGQGLQFLFEYFSETQRNKGNFPGRFSGRQFSNSRSEMNVSTLELGDSALYLCASSLAAVNTEAFFGQGTRLTVV.

This rearrangement joins TRBV7-2 to TRBJ2-4; 8 bases are a match to TRBD1. There are 19 residues in the CDR3. With V trimmed by 1 base and J by 1 base, 12 bases remained unmatched. CDR1 is SGHTA, CDR2 FQGNSA, per germline. In DNA form, the CDR3 reads TGTGCCAGCAGCTTAGGCGACAGGGGAACGAGTATGGCCAAAAACATTCAGTACTTC. Its translation is CASSLGDRGTSMAKNIQYF.

The chain couples TRBV3-1 (or the pseudogene TRBV3-2) to TRBJ2-7, with 12 bases aligning to TRBD2. The CDR3 has 15 residues. V lost 7 bases and J lost 5; bases outside the gene matches: 9. From germline, CDR1 is LGHDT and CDR2 YNNKEL (reference sequence). This CDR3 is CASKLAGGSRDEQYF. As DNA, the CDR3 is TGTGCCAGCAAACTAGCGGGGGGAAGTAGGGACGAGCAGTACTTC.

The chain employs TRBV18 and TRBJ1-1; D not resolved. Germline CDR1 reads KGHSH; CDR2 reads LQKENI. CDR3 length equals 13 residues. Trimming took 1 base from V and 4 from J, leaving 7 bases between them. CDR3 sequence: CASSPQRSTEAFF. CDR3 nucleotides: TGTGCCAGCTCACCACAACGGAGCACTGAAGCTTTCTTT. Supplemented by reference TRBV18 and TRBJ1-1, the full variable domain reads NAGVMQNPRHLVRRRGQEARLRCSPMKGHSHVYWYRQLPEEGLKFMVYLQKENIIDESGMPKERFSAEFPKEGPSILRIQQVVRGDSAAYFCASSPQRSTEAFFGQGTRLTVV.

This clone was counted between two and nine times. V and J are TRBV6-5 and TRBJ1-1; no reliable D call. The V end was cut by 2 bases, the J end by 10 bases, with 23 bases between. Germline assignment: CDR1 MNHEY and CDR2 SVGAGI. This CDR3 region has 16 residues. CDR3 nucleotides: TGTGCCAGCAGTTACGCTGGGTTGGGTACCCCGTTAGGAGCTTTCTTT. This translates into CASSYAGLGTPLGAFF.

V is TRBV10-3 and J is TRBJ2-3, with 9 bases lining up with TRBD2. This CDR3 is 15 amino acids long. Germline assignment: CDR1 ENHRY and CDR2 SYGVKD. Unmatched junction bases numbered 9, after V lost 5 bases and J lost 6 bases. CDR3 sequence (DNA): TGTGCCATCAGTCTTAGCGGGGGAGTTGCTGATACGCAGTATTTT. Residues: CAISLSGGVADTQYF.

In its sample, this clone was seen once. The chain couples TRBV29-1 to TRBJ1-2, with a weak D call TRBD1 (6 bases). CDR3 length: 12 residues. Trimming stripped 4 bases from V and 7 bases from J, with 13 bases between. The V gene's germline CDR1 is SQVTM and CDR2 ANQGSEA. CDR3 in DNA: TGCAGCGTTGCGGGGGGGCAGGGTGGCTACACCTTC. Protein sequence: CSVAGGQGGYTF.

CDR3 in amino acids: CASRGGRFNQPQHF. The DNA for the CDR3 is TGTGCCAGCAGGGGTGGACGGTTCAATCAGCCCCAGCATTTT. V and J are TRBV2 and TRBJ1-5; no clear D. Germline V gene lookup returns CDR1 SNHLY and CDR2 FYNNEI. There are 14 residues in the CDR3. Trimming took off 6 bases at V and 3 bases at J, with 12 bases between the two ends.